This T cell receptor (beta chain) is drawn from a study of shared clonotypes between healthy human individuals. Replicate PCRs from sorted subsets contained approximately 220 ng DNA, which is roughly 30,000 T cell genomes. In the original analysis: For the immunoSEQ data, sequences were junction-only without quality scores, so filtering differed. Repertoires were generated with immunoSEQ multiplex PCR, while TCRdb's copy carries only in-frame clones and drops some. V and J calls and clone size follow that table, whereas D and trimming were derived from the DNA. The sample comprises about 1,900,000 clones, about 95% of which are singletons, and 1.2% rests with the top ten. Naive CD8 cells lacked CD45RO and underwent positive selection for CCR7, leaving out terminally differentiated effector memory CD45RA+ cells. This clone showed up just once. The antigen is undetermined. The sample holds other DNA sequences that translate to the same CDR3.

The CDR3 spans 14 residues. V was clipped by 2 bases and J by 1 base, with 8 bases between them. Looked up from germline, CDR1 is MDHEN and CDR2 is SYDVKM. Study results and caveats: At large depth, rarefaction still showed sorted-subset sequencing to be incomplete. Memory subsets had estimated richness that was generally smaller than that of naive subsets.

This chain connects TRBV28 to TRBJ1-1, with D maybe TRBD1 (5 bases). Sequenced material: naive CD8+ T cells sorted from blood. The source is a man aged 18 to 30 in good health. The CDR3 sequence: CASSLRGRNTEAFF. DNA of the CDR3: TGTGCCAGCAGTTTAAGGGGAAGGAACACTGAAGCTTTCTTT.